The 18 T cell receptor beta chains reported below all come from one sample, sequenced in a study of blood T cell repertoires in COVID-19. TCRdb's copy holds only in-frame clones and misses some; the assay was immunoSEQ multiplex PCR. The table records hundreds of thousands of clones, under 95% of them present only once. The sample taken for sequencing was peripheral blood. The receptor source for this set is a woman younger than 30 who had recovered from COVID-19.

The CDR3: CASSAQTSGAYNEQFF. CDR3 DNA: TGTGCCAGCAGCGCACAAACTAGCGGGGCCTACAATGAGCAGTTCTTC. The rearrangement uses TRBV5-4 and TRBJ2-1; the match to TRBD2 covers 10 bases. With 4 bases clipped from V and 2 bases from J, the junction kept 6 bases outside the gene matches. This CDR3 has 16 amino acids. Germline-derived CDR1 and CDR2 are SGHNT and YYREEE (reference sequence). The full variable domain, in which reference TRBV5-4 and TRBJ2-1 provide the parts outside the CDR3, is ETGVTQSPTHLIKTRGQQVTLRCSSQSGHNTVSWYQQALGQGPQFIFQYYREEENGRGNFPPRFSGLQFPNYSSELNVNALELDDSALYLCASSAQTSGAYNEQFFGPGTRLTVL.

J is TRBJ1-1 and V is TRBV5-1, with 9 bases aligning to TRBD1. V dropped 6 bases and J dropped 1; count of bases not matched to a gene: 4. The germline CDR1 and CDR2 sequences are SGHRS and YFSETQ. The CDR3 runs 14 residues. CDR3 DNA sequence: TGCGCCAGCAAGACGGGACAGGGGAACACTGAAGCTTTCTTT. The encoded protein is CASKTGQGNTEAFF.

The chain employs TRBV7-8 and TRBJ2-5; TRBD2 is a possible D gene (5 bases). This CDR3 region has 15 residues. The germline V and J ends were trimmed by 5 bases and 4 bases, with 17 bases remaining between them. Looked up from germline, CDR1 is SGHVS and CDR2 is FQNEAQ. CDR3 loop: CASSLTSAVGETQYF. The CDR3 nucleotides are TGTGCCAGCAGCCTAACTAGTGCCGTGGGAGAGACCCAGTACTTC. Using reference TRBV7-8 and TRBJ2-5 for the parts outside the CDR3, the full variable domain is GAGVSQSPRYKVAKRGQDVALRCDPISGHVSLFWYQQALGQGPEFLTYFQNEAQLDKSGLPSDRFFAERPEGSVSTLKIQRTQQEDSAVYLCASSLTSAVGETQYFGPGTRLLVL.

The chain links TRBV21-1 to TRBJ1-1. TRBV21-1 corresponds to a pseudogene. The CDR3 length is 15 residues. CDR3 in amino acids: CASSVFWRRSTEAFF. The DNA for the CDR3 is TGTGCCAGCAGTGTTTTCTGGAGGAGATCCACTGAAGCTTTCTTT.

The chain employs TRBV7-2 and TRBJ2-5, with D possibly TRBD2 on 6 matching bases. The CDR3 covers 16 residues. V lost 5 bases to trimming and J lost 7 bases, with 23 bases between them. Germline CDR1 and CDR2: SGHTA and FQGNSA. CDR3 amino acids: CASSPFGSGLAVTQYF. The CDR3 nucleotides are TGTGCCAGCAGCCCTTTCGGTAGCGGACTTGCGGTGACCCAGTACTTC. Combining the CDR3 with reference TRBV7-2 and TRBJ2-5 gives the whole variable domain GAGVSQSPSNKVTEKGKDVELRCDPISGHTALYWYRQSLGQGLEFLIYFQGNSAPDKSGLPSDRFSAERTGGSVSTLTIQRTQQEDSAVYLCASSPFGSGLAVTQYFGPGTRLLVL.

The gene calls are TRBV7-9 and TRBJ2-1; 7 bases fit TRBD2. The germline V gene has CDR1 SEHNR and CDR2 FQNEAQ (reference sequence). This CDR3 has 14 amino acids. The V gene end was trimmed by 4 bases and the J gene end by 7 bases; junction bases not matched to a gene: 7. The CDR3 DNA follows: TGTGCCAGCAGCTCAGAAACCGGGGGGAATGAGCAGTTCTTC. Translation gives CASSSETGGNEQFF.

This chain connects TRBV27 to TRBJ1-5; 7 positions agree with TRBD1. The CDR3 contains 14 residues. Germline assignment: CDR1 MNHEY and CDR2 SMNVEV (reference sequence). Unmatched junction bases numbered 5, after V lost 4 bases and J lost 5 bases. The CDR3 loop is CASSSQGFHQPQHF. The CDR3, as DNA: TGTGCCAGCAGTTCACAGGGGTTTCATCAGCCCCAGCATTTT.

The chain is built from TRBV9 and TRBJ2-3; 11 positions agree with TRBD2. Trimming cost V 3 bases and J 2 bases; bases outside gene matches: 2. Germline V gene data show CDR1 as SGDLS and CDR2 as YYNGEE. This CDR3 region has 15 residues. The CDR3 region is CASSGTSGPTDTQYF. The CDR3, as DNA: TGTGCCAGCAGCGGGACTAGCGGGCCCACAGATACGCAGTATTTT.

The chain recombines TRBV15 with TRBJ2-5; D perhaps matches TRBD1 (5 bases). V shed 5 bases and J shed 5 bases, with 24 bases lying between them. Germline assignment: CDR1 LNHNV and CDR2 YYDKDF (reference sequence). This CDR3 has 17 residues. The CDR3 nucleotides are TGTGCCACCAGCCCTATTCTGACAGTCCCCTATAAGGAGACCCAGTACTTC. Its translation is CATSPILTVPYKETQYF.

The rearrangement links TRBV5-6 to TRBJ2-1; TRBD2 aligns across 8 bases. This CDR3 has 15 amino acids. Germline values: CDR1 SGHDT, CDR2 YYEEEE. V shed 1 base, J shed 6 bases, and the junction held 6 bases outside the gene matches. The CDR3 nucleotides read TGTGCCAGCAGCTTGCGGTTGGCGGGAGGCAATGAGCAGTTCTTC. Protein: CASSLRLAGGNEQFF.

In its sample, this clone was seen a few times. This chain connects TRBV6-5 to TRBJ2-2; 8 bases align to TRBD1. CDR3 length: 15 amino acids. V was pared by 6 bases and J by 7 bases, with 10 bases of the junction left unmatched. Germline CDR1 is MNHEY and CDR2 is SVGAGI. The CDR3 DNA reads TGTGCCAGCAGCCCATTGGCAGGGGGCGACGGGGAGCTGTTTTTT. Encoded protein: CASSPLAGGDGELFF.

The chain couples TRBV11-3 to TRBJ2-1, with a tentative D call TRBD2 (5 bases). Germline loops: CDR1 SGHNT, CDR2 YENEEA. Trimming removed 6 bases at V and 8 bases at J, with 11 bases between. CDR3 length: 12 amino acids. The CDR3 protein is CASRTTGDEQFF. The CDR3 nucleotides are TGTGCCAGCAGAACCACCGGGGATGAGCAGTTCTTC.

The chain carries TRBV5-1 and TRBJ1-1; tentative D call: TRBD1 (6 bases). This CDR3 is 15 amino acids long. Trimming removed 2 bases at V and 1 base at J, with 12 bases between. Germline values: CDR1 SGHRS, CDR2 YFSETQ. DNA for the CDR3: TGCGCCAGCAGCTTCCGGGCCAGGGGGAACACTGAAGCTTTCTTT. This encodes CASSFRARGNTEAFF. Full variable domain (rest looked up from reference TRBV5-1 and TRBJ1-1): KAGVTQTPRYLIKTRGQQVTLSCSPISGHRSVSWYQQTPGQGLQFLFEYFSETQRNKGNFPGRFSGRQFSNSRSEMNVSTLELGDSALYLCASSFRARGNTEAFFGQGTRLTVV.

This clone came up a few times. This rearrangement joins TRBV20-1 to TRBJ2-2; the D is unclear. The CDR3 loop spans 11 amino acids. Trimming cost V 6 bases and J 3 bases, with 5 bases left between them. CDR1 is DFQATT, CDR2 SNEGSKA, per germline (reference sequence). The CDR3, as DNA: TGCAGTGCCCCTTACACCGGGGAGCTGTTTTTT. As protein: CSAPYTGELFF.

The V gene is TRBV19, the J gene TRBJ1-5, with a tentative D call TRBD1 (5 bases). Germline V lookup: CDR1 LNHDA, CDR2 SQIVND (reference sequence). V lost 7 bases and J lost 8, with 12 bases in between. CDR3 size: 12 residues. CDR3 in amino acids: CASTIPGEPQHF. The CDR3 nucleotides read TGTGCCAGTACCATCCCGGGGGAGCCCCAGCATTTT. The full variable domain, its missing parts supplied by reference TRBV19 and TRBJ1-5, is DGGITQSPKYLFRKEGQNVTLSCEQNLNHDAMYWYRQDPGQGLRLIYYSQIVNDFQKGDIAEGYSVSREKKESFPLTVTSAQKNPTAFYLCASTIPGEPQHFGDGTRLSIL.

This clone was observed a single time. J is TRBJ1-1 and V is TRBV9, with D perhaps matching TRBD1 (5 bases). The V end lost 4 bases, the J end lost 1 base, and 11 bases lay between the germline ends. CDR3 size: 14 residues. Germline CDR1 and CDR2: SGDLS and YYNGEE. The CDR3: CASSFRQTNTEAFF. Here the CDR3 DNA reads TGTGCCAGCAGCTTCCGACAGACGAACACTGAAGCTTTCTTT.

The rearrangement joins TRBV3-1 (or the pseudogene TRBV3-2) to TRBJ2-5; D unresolved. Trimming left V 2 bases short and J 3 bases short, with 7 bases between. This CDR3 spans 13 amino acids. Per the germline V gene, CDR1 is LGHDT and CDR2 is YNNKEL (reference sequence). This chain's CDR3 is CASSQIPKETQYF. The CDR3 DNA reads as TGTGCCAGCAGCCAAATTCCAAAAGAGACCCAGTACTTC.

DNA of the CDR3: TGTGCCAGCAGTTGGGGGACAGTAATGAACACTGAAGCTTTCTTT. Translated, it gives CASSWGTVMNTEAFF. V usage is TRBV6-1 and J usage is TRBJ1-1, with TRBD1 identical over 7 bases. The CDR3 sequence is 15 residues long. The germline V gene has CDR1 MNHNS and CDR2 SASEGT. J was trimmed by 0 bases and V by 5 bases; bases with no gene match: 6.